A selection of T cell receptor beta chains follows, all from one sample in a study of identical twins. TCRdb recomputed calls from the 5' RACE reads with MiXCR, one row per CDR3 protein. The table has roughly 1.6 million distinct CDR3 sequences, 32% seen once. The material sequenced was cord blood. These receptors were collected from a newborn girl in good health. CDR3s include the opening cysteine and the closing phenylalanine or tryptophan. A D gene is named only where the DNA matches it firmly. Some rows have no size entry. The others give once, few or many, or a class for an expanded clone.

>16|few|NA|TRBJ2-3|TRBV27
TGTGCCAGCAGTTCCTTTTTGGGGCAGCCCGCAGATACGCAGTATTTT
CASSSFLGQPADTQYF
>19|NA|TRBD2|TRBJ2-1|TRBV7-8
TGTGCCAGCAGCTTAAGGAGACTAGCGGGGGGGAGCTCCTACAATGAGCAGTTCTTC
CASSLRRLAGGSSYNEQFF
>20|few|TRBD1|TRBJ2-1|TRBV24-1
TGTGCCACCAGTGATTCCGGACAGGCGGATCGTGTCTACCAATACAATGAGCAGTTCTTC
CATSDSGQADRVYQYNEQFF
>16|NA|TRBD2|TRBJ2-2|TRBV7-9
TGTGCCAGCAGCCCCCCCGGGACTAGGGACACCGGGGAGCTGTTTTTT
CASSPPGTRDTGELFF
>14|NA|NA|TRBJ1-6|TRBV5-1
TGCGCCAGCACCGCGGACGGATTTAATTCACCCCTCCACTTT
CASTADGFNSPLHF
>14|few|NA|TRBJ2-7|TRBV7-9
TGTGCCAGCAGCGTAAGTGGACAGAGTTACGAGCAGTACTTC
CASSVSGQSYEQYF
>12|NA|NA|TRBJ2-7|TRBV29-1
TGCAGCGTTGATAGATGGGGGAATGAGCAGTACTTC
CSVDRWGNEQYF
>15|NA|NA|TRBJ2-2|TRBV2
TGTGCCAGCAGACCGACAGACACGAACACCGGGGAGCTGTTTTTT
CASRPTDTNTGELFF
>14|NA|TRBD1|TRBJ1-2|TRBV6-6
TGTGCCAGCAGACCTAGACAGGGAAGCTATGGCTACACCTTC
CASRPRQGSYGYTF
>17|few|TRBD1|TRBJ1-4|TRBV12-3/TRBV12-4
TGTGCCAGCAGTTCCGGGGACAGGGGTTTAGAAAATGAAAAACTGTTTTTT
CASSSGDRGLENEKLFF
>19|NA|TRBD2|TRBJ2-5|TRBV28
TGTGCCAGCAGTTTGGTTCATCCGGGACTAGCGGGGTACCAAGAGACCCAGTACTTC
CASSLVHPGLAGYQETQYF
>15|NA|TRBD1|TRBJ1-6|TRBV27
TGTGCCAGCAGTTTATTCGTAGGGGGCGATTCACCCCTCCACTTT
CASSLFVGGDSPLHF
>14|NA|TRBD1|TRBJ1-1|TRBV6-2/TRBV6-3
TGTGCCAGCACCTTCGGGACAGAGAACACTGAAGCTTTCTTT
CASTFGTENTEAFF